This T cell receptor beta chain derives from a study of blood T cells in healthy people across ages. The CDR3 extends over 15 amino acids. For the second PCR, which ran for about 7 to 11 cycles, a sample-barcoded 5' primer and a J-beta primer mix were used. TCRdb re-called the 5' RACE reads through MiXCR, storing one row per CDR3 protein. The sample lists 850,000 to 950,000 distinct CDR3 sequences, around 30% occurring once. Regarding this clonotype: The junction departs from germline at one end; a sequencing error may be responsible.

V gene TRBV12-3 or TRBV12-4 combines with J gene TRBJ2-3; tentatively, D is TRBD2 (5 bases). The source is a woman over 75 in good health. What was sequenced was blood. CDR3 bases: TGTGCCAGCAGCTATAGCAGAGGGCCCGCAGATACGGAGTATTTT. It yields the protein CASSYSRGPADTEYF.